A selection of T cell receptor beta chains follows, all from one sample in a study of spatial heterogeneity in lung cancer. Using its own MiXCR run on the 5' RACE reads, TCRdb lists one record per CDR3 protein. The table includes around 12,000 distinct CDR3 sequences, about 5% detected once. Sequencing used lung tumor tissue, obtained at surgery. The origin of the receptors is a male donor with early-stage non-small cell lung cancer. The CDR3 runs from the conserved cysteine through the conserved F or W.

CASSAGGPHTDTQYF,TRBV5-4,15,TRBJ2-3
CASSSRLAGGFGELFF,TRBV7-6,16,TRBJ2-2
CASSLGEGHNEQFF,TRBV7-2,14,TRBJ2-1
CTPWRGRANEKLFF,TRBV20-1,14,TRBJ1-4
CSASGTGREAFF,TRBV29-1,12,TRBJ1-1
CATTRDLGTEAFF,TRBV10-3,13,TRBJ1-1
CASSSRPGEGYTF,TRBV6-6,13,TRBJ1-2
CSAPSGTMGGTEAFF,TRBV20-1,15,TRBJ1-1
CSALQGVNTGELFF,TRBV20-1,14,TRBJ2-2
CASSLALGGTPLHF,TRBV7-2,14,TRBJ1-6
CASSLDMTKNIQYF,TRBV11-3,14,TRBJ2-4
CSVFDNEQFF,TRBV29-1,10,TRBJ2-1
CSAWDRVETQYF,TRBV20-1,12,TRBJ2-5
CASPSGSGNTIYF,TRBV27,13,TRBJ1-3
CASSQGQINEAFF,TRBV7-9,13,TRBJ1-1
CASSGVENIQYF,TRBV7-8,12,TRBJ2-4
CASRKEGEGKEQYF,TRBV6-2/TRBV6-3,14,TRBJ2-7
CASSQDPIPSPTQYF,TRBV4-3,15,TRBJ2-3
CASGLGQITDTQYF,TRBV12-5,14,TRBJ2-3
CASSLISGRALRTEAFF,TRBV7-2,17,TRBJ1-1
CASSTGPGSNQPQHF,TRBV5-4,15,TRBJ1-5
CASSQESDAGNTIYF,TRBV4-1,15,TRBJ1-3
CASSLVGGQNTGELFF,TRBV7-9,16,TRBJ2-2
CSVEGRDLAQHF,TRBV29-1,12,TRBJ1-5
CSARDPGVVPGNTIYF,TRBV20-1,16,TRBJ1-3
CASGLAGAYEQYF,TRBV5-5,13,TRBJ2-7
CASSLDNGGLGSPLHF,TRBV5-1,16,TRBJ1-6
CASSGLAGLAKNIQYF,TRBV6-5,16,TRBJ2-4
CASSLGGANTEAFF,TRBV7-3,14,TRBJ1-1
CASSDPGPALENIQYF,TRBV12-3/TRBV12-4,16,TRBJ2-4
CASKGIGRGNEQFF,TRBV9,14,TRBJ2-1
CASSFRGPAYGYTF,TRBV27,14,TRBJ1-2
CASTKTGGNTGELFF,TRBV19,15,TRBJ2-2
CASSLLSAYGYTF,TRBV12-3/TRBV12-4,13,TRBJ1-2
CASSQERTGELFF,TRBV4-3,13,TRBJ2-2
CASSPRSHGYTF,TRBV7-2,12,TRBJ1-2
CAISDRGRSDTQYF,TRBV10-3,14,TRBJ2-3
CASSLDGGSYNEQFF,TRBV5-1,15,TRBJ2-1
CASSQETGDGANVLTF,TRBV4-2,16,TRBJ2-6
CAISDSTGSATEAFF,TRBV10-3,15,TRBJ1-1
CASSQRGTYNEQFF,TRBV6-5,14,TRBJ2-1
CASSSTGWKSEKLFF,TRBV27,15,TRBJ1-4
CASSPDLRVADTQYF,TRBV5-6,15,TRBJ2-3
CSAPWTGASSPLHF,TRBV20-1,14,TRBJ1-6
CASSLVGRGNWDTEAFF,TRBV7-3,17,TRBJ1-1
CSAQPPSGSTDIQYF,TRBV20-1,15,TRBJ2-4